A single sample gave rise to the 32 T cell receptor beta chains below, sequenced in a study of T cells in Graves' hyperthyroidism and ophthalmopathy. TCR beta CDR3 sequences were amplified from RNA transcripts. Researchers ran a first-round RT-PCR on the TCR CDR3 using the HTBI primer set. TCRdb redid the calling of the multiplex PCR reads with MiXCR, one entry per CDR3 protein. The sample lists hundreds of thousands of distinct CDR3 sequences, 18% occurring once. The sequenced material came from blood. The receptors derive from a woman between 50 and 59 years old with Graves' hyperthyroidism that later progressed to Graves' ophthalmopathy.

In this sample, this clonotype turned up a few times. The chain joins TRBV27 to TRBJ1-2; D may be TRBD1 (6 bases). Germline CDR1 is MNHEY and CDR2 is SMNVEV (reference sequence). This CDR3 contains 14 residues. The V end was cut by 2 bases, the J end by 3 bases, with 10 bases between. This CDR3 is CASSLRGTYYGYTF. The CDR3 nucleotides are TGTGCCAGCAGTTTAAGGGGGACTTACTATGGCTACACCTTC.

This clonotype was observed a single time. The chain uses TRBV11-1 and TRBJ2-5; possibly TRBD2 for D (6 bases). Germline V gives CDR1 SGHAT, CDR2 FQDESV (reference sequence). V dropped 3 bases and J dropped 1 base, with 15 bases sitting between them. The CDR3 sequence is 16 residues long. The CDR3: CASSLVSGRPQETQYF. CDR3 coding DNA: TGTGCCAGCAGCTTGGTGAGCGGGCGACCCCAAGAGACCCAGTACTTC.

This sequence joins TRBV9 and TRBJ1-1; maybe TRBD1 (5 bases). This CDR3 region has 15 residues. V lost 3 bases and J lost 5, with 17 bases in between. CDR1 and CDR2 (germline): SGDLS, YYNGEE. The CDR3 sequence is CASSARGGSWTEAFF. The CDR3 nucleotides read TGTGCCAGCAGCGCCCGGGGGGGGAGTTGGACTGAAGCTTTCTTT.

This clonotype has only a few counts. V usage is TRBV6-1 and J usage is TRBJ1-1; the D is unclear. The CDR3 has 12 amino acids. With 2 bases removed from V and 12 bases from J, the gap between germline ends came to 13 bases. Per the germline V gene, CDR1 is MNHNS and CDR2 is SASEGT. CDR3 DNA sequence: TGTGCCAGCAGTGAAACCGTACACTTAACTTTCTTT. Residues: CASSETVHLTFF.

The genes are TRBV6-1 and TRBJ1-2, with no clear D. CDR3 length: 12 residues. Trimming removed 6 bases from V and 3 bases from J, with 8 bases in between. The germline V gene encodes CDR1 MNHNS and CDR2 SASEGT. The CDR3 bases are TGTGCCAGCAGGAGGGAAGACTATGGCTACACCTTC. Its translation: CASRREDYGYTF.

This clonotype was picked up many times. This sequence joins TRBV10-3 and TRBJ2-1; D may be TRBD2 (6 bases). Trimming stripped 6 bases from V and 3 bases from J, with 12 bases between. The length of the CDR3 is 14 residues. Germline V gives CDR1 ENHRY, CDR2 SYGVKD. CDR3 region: CAIRYSGVYNEQFF. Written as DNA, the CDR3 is TGTGCCATCAGGTATTCGGGGGTCTACAATGAGCAGTTCTTC.

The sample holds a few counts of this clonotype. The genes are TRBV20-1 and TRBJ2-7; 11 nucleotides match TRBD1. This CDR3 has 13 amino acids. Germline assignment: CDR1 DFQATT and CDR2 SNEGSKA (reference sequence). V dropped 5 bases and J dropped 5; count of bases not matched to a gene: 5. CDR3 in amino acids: CSADRTGGNEQYF. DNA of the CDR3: TGCAGTGCTGATCGGACAGGGGGCAACGAGCAGTACTTC.

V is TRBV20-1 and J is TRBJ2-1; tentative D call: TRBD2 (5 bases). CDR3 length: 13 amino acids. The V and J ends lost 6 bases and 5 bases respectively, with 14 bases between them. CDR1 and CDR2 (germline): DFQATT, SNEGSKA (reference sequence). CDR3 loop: CSARSSGDNEQFF. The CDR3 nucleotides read TGCAGTGCCCGAAGCTCCGGGGACAATGAGCAGTTCTTC.

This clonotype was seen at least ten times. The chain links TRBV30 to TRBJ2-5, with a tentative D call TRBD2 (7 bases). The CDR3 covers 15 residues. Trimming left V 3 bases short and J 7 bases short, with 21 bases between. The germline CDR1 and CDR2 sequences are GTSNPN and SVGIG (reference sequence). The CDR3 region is CAWSPISRGHGTQYF. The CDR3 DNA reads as TGTGCCTGGAGCCCTATATCGCGGGGGCATGGGACCCAGTACTTC.

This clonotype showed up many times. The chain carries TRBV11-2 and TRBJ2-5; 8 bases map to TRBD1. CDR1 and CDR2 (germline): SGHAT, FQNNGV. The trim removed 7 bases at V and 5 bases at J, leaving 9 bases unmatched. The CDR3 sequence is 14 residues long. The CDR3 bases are TGTGCCAGCACCTCGGGACAGGTCGGGGAGACCCAGTACTTC. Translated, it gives CASTSGQVGETQYF.

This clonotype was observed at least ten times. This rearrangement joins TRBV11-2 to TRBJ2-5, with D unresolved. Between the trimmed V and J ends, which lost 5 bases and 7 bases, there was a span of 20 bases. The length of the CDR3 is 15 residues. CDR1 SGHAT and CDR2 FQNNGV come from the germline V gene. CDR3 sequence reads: CASSPPAQGAPTQYF. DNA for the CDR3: TGTGCCAGCAGCCCACCGGCCCAAGGTGCCCCGACCCAGTACTTC.

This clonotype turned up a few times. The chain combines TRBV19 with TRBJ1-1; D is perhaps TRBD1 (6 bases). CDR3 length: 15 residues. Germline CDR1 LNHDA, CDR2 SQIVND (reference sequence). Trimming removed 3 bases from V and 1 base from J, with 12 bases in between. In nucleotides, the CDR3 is TGTGCCAGTAGTATGGGGGCAGGGACGAACACTGAAGCTTTCTTT. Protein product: CASSMGAGTNTEAFF.

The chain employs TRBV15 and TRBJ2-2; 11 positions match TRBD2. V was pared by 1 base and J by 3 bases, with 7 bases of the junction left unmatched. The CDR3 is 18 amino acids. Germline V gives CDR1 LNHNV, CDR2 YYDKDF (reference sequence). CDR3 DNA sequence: TGTGCCACCAGCAGAGCCCCTACTAGCGGGGGTTACACCGGGGAGCTGTTTTTT. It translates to CATSRAPTSGGYTGELFF.

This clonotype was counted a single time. The CDR3 nucleotides read TGTGCCAGCGACGACCGAAACACAGGGGGGAGGATAGCTTTCTTT. It yields the protein CASDDRNTGGRIAFF. The chain carries TRBV12-3 or TRBV12-4 and TRBJ1-1; TRBD1 aligns across 8 bases. J was trimmed by 10 bases and V by 8 bases; bases with no gene match: 18. This CDR3 comprises 15 residues.

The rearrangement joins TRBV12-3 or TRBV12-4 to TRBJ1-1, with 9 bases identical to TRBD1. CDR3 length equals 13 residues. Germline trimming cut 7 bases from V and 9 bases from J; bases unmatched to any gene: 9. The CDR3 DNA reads TGTGCCAGCATTGTGACAGGGGGAAACCAAGCTTTCTTT. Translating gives CASIVTGGNQAFF.

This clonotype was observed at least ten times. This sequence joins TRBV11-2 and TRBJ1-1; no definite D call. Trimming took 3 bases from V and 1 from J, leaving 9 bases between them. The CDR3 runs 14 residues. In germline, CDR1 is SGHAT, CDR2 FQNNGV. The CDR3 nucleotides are TGTGCCAGCAGCTTTCCATTCACGAACACTGAAGCTTTCTTT. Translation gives CASSFPFTNTEAFF.

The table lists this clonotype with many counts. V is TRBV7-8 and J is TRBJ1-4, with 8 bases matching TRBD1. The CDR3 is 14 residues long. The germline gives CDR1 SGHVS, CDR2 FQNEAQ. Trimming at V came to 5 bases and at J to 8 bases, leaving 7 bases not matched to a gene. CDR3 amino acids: CASSGGGTGEKLFF. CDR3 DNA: TGTGCCAGCAGCGGCGGTGGGACAGGAGAAAAACTGTTTTTT.

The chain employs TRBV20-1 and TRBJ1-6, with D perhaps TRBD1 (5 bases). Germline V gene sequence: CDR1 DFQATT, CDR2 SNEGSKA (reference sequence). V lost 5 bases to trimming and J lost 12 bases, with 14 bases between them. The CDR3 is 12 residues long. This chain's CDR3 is CSADRDRGPLHF. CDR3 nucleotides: TGCAGTGCTGATCGGGACCGCGGACCCCTCCACTTT.

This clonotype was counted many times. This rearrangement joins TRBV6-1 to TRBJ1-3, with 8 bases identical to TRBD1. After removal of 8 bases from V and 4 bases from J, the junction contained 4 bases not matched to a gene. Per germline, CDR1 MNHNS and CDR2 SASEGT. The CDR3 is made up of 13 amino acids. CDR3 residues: CASGRQGGNTIYF. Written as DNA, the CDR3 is TGTGCCAGCGGGCGACAGGGGGGAAACACCATATATTTT.

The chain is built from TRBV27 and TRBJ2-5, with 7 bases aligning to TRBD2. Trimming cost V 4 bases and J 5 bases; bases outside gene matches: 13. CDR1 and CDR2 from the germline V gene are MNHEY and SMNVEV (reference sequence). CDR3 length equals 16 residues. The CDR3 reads CASSSTRSRRGETQYF. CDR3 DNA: TGTGCCAGCAGTTCCACGAGGAGCCGGCGGGGGGAGACCCAGTACTTC.

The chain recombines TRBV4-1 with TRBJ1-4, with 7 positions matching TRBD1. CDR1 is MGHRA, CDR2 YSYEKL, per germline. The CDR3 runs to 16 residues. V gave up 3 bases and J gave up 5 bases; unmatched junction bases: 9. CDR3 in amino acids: CASSQLNRGRNEKLFF. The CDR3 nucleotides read TGCGCCAGCAGCCAGTTAAACAGGGGTAGGAATGAAAAACTGTTTTTT.

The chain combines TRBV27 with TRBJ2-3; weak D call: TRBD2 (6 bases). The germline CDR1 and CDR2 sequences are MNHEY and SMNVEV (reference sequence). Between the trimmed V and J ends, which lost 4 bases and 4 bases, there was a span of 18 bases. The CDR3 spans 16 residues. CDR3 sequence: CASSSYRTSKADTQYF. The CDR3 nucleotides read TGTGCCAGCAGTTCTTACCGCACTAGCAAGGCAGATACGCAGTATTTT.

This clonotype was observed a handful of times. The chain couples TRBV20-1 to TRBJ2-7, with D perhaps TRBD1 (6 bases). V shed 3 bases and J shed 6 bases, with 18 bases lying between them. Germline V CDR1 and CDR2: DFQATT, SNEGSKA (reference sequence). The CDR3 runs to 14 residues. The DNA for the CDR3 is TGCAGTGCTAGTTTTCCTGGGGGCGGTTCCGAGCAGTACTTC. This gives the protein CSASFPGGGSEQYF.

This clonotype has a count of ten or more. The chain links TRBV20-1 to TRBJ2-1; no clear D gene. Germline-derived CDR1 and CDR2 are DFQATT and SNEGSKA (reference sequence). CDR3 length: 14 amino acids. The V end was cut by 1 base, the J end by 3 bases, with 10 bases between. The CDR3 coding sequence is TGCAGTGCTAGAGTGACTCCGGTCTACAATGAGCAGTTCTTC. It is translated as CSARVTPVYNEQFF.

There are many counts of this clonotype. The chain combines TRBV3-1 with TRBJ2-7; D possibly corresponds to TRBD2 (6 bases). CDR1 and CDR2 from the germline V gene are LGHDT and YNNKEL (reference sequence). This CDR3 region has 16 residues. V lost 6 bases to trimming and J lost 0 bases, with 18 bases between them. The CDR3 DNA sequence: TGTGCCAGCAGAATGAGAGGTAGCGGTACCTCCTACGAGCAGTACTTC. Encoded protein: CASRMRGSGTSYEQYF.

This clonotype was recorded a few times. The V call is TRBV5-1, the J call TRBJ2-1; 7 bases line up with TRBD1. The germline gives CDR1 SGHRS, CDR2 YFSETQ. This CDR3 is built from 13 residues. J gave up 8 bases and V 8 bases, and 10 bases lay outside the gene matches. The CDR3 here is CARGTGAEDEQFF. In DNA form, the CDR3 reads TGCGCCAGGGGAACAGGGGCCGAGGATGAGCAGTTCTTC.

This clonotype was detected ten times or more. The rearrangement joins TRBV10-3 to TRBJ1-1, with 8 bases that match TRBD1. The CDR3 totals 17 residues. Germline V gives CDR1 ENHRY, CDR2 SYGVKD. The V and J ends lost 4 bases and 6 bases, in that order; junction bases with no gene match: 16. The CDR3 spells CAISAIPKDRAVAEAFF. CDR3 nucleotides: TGTGCCATCAGTGCCATTCCGAAGGACAGGGCGGTAGCTGAAGCTTTCTTT.

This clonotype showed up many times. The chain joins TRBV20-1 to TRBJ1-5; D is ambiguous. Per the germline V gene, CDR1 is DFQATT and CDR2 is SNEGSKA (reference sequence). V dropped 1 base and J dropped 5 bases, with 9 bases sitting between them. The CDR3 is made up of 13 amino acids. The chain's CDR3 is CSARGARDQPQHF. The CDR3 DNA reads TGCAGTGCTAGAGGGGCCCGGGATCAGCCCCAGCATTTT.

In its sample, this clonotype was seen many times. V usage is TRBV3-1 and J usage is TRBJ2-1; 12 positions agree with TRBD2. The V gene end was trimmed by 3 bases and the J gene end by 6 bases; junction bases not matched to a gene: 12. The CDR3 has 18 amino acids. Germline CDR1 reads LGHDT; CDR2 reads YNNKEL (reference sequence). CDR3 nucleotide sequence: TGTGCCAGCAGCCAGGGGAGGGTTCTAGCGGGGGGGCGCAATGAGCAGTTCTTC. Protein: CASSQGRVLAGGRNEQFF.

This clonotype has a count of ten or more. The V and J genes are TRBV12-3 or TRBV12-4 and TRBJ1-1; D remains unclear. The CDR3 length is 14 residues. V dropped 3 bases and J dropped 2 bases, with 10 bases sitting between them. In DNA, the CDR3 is TGTGCCAGCAGTTTTGCAGGATCAAACACTGAAGCTTTCTTT. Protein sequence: CASSFAGSNTEAFF.

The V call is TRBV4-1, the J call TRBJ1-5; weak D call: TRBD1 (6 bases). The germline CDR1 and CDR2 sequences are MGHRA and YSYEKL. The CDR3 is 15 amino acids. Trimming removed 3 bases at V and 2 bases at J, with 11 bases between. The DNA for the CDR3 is TGCGCCAGCAGCCAGACAGGCCAGCGCAATCAGCCCCAGCATTTT. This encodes CASSQTGQRNQPQHF.

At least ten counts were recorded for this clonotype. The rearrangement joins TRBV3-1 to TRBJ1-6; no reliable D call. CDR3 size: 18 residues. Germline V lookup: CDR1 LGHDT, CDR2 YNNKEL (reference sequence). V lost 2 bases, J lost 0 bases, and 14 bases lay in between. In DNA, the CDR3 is TGTGCCAGCAGCCAACCCCAGTCTAGGAGCTCCTATAATTCACCCCTCCACTTT. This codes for CASSQPQSRSSYNSPLHF.